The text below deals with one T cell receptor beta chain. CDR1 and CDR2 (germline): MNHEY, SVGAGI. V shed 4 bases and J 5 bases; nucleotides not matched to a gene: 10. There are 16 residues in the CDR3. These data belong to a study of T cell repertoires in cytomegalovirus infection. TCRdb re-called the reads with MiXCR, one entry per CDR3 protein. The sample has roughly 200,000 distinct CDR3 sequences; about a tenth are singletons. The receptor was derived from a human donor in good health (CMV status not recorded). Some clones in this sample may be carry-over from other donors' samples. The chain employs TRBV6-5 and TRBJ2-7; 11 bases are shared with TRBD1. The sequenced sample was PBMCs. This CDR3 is CASSFPGQGDFDEQYF. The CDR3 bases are TGTGCCAGCAGTTTCCCGGGACAGGGGGATTTCGACGAGCAGTACTTC.